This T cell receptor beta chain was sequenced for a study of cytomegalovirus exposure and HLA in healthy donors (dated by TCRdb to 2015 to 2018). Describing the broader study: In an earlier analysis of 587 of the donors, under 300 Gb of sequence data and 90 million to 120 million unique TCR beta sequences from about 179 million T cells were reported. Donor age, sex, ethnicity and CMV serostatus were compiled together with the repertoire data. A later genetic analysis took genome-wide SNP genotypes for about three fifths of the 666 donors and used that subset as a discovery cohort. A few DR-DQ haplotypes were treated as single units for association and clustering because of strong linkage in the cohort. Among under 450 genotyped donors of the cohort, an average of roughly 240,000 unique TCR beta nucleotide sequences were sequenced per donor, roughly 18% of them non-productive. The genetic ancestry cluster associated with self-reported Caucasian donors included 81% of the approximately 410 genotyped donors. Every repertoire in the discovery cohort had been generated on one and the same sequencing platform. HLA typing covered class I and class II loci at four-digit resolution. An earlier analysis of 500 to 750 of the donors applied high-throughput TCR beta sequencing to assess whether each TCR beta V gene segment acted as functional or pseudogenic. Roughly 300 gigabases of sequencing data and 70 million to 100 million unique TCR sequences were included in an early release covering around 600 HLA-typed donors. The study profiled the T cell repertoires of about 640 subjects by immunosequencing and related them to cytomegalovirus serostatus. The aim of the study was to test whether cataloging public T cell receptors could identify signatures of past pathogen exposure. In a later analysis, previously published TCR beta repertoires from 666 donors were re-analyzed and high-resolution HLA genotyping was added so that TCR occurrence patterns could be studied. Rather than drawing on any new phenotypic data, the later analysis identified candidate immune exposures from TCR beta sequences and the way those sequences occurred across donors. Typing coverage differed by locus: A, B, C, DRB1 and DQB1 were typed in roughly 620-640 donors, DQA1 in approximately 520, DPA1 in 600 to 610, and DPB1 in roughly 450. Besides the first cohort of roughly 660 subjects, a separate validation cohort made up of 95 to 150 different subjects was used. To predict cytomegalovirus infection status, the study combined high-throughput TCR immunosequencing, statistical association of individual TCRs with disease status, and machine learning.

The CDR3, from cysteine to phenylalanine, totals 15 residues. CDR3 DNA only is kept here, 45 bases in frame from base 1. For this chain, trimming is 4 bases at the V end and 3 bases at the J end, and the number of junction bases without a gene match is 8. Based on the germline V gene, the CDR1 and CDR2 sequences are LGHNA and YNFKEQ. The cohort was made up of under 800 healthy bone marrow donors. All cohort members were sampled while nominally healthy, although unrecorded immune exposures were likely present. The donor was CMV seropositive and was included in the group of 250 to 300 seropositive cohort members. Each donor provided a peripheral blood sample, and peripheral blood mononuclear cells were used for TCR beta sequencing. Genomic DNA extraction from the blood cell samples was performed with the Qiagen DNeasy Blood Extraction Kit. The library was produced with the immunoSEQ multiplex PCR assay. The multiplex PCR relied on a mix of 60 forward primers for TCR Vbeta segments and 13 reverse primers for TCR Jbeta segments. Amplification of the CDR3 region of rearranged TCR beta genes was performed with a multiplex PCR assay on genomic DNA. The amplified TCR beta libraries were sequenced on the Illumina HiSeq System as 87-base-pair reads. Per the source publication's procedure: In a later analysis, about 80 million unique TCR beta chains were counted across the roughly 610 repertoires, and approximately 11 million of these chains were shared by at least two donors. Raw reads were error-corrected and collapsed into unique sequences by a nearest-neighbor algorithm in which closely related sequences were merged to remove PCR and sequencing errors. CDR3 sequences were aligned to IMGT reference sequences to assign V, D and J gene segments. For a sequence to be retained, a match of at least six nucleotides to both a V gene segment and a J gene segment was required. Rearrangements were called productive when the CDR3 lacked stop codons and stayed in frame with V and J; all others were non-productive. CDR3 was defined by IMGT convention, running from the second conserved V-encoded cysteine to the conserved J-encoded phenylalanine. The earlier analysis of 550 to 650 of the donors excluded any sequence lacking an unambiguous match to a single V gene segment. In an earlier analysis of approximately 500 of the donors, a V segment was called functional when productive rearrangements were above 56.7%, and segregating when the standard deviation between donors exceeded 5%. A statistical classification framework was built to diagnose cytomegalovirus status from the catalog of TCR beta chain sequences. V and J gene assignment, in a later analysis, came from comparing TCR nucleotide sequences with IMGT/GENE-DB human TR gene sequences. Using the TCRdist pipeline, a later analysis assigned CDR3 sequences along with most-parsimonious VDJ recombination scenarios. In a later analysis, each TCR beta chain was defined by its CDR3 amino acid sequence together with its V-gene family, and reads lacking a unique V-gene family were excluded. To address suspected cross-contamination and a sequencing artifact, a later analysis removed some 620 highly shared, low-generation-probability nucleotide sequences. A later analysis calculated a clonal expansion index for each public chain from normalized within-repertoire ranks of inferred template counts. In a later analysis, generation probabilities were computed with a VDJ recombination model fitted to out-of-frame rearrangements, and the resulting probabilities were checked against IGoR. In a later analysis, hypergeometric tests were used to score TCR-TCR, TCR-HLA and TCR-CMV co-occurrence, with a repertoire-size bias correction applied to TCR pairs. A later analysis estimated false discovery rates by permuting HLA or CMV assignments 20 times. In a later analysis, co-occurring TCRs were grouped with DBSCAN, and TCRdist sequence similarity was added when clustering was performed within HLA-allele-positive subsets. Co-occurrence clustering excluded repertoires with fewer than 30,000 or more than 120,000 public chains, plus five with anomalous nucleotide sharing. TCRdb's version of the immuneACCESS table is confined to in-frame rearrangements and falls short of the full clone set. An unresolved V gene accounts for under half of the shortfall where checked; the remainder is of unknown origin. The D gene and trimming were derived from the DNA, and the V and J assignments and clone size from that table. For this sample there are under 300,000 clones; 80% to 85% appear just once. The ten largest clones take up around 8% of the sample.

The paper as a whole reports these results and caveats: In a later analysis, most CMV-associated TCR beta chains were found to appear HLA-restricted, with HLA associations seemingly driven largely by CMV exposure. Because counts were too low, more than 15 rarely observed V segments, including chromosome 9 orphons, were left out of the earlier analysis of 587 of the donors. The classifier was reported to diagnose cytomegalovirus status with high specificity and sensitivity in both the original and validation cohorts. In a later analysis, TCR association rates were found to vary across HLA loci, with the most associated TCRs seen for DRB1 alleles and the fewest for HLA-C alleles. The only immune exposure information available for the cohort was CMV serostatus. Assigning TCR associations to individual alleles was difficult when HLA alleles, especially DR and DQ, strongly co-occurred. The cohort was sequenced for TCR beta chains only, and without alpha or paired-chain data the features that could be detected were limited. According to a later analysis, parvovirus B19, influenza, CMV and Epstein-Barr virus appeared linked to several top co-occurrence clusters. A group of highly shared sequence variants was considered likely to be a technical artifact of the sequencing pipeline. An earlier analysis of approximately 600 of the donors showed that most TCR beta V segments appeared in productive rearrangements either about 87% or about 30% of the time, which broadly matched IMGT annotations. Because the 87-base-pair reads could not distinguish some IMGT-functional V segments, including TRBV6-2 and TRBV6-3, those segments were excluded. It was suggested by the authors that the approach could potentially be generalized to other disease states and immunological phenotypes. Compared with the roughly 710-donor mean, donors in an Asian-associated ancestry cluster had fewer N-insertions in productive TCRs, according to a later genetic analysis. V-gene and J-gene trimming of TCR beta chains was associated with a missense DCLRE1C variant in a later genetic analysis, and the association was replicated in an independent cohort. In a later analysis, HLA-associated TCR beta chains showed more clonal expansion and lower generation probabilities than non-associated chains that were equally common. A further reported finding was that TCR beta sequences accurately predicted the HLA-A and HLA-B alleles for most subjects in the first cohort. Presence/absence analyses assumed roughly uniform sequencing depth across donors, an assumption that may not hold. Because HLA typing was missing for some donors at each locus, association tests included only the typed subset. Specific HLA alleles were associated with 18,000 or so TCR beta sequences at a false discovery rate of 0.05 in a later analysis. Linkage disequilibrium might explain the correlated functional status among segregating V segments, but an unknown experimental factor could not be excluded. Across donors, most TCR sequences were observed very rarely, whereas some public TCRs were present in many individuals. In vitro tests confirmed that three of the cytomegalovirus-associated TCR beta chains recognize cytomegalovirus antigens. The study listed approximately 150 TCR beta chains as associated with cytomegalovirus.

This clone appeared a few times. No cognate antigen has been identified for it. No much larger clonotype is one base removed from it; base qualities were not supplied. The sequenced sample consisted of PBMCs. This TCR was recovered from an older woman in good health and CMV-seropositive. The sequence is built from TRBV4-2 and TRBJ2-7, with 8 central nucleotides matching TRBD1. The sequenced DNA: TGTGCCAGCAGCCCACGACAGGGGCTAGGCTACGAGCAGTACTTC. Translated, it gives CASSPRQGLGYEQYF.